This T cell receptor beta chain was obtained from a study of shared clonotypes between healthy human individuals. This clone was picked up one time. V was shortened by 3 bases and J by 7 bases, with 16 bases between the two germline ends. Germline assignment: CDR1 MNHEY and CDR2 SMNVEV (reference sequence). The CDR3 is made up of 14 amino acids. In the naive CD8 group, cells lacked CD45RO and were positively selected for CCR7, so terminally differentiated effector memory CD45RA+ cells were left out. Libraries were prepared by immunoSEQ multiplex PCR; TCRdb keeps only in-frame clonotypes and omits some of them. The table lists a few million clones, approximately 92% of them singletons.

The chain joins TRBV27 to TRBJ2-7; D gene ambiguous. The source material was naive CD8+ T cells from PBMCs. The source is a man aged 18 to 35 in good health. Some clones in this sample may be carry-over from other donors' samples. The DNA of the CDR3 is TGTGCCAGCAGTTTGGGCAGTGCTCTGGGGGAGCAGTACTTC. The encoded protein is CASSLGSALGEQYF.